This T cell receptor beta chain appears in the sequencing data of a study of blood T cell repertoires in COVID-19. Study context: PBMCs, B-cell-depleted T cells, or T cells provided the cDNA or gDNA that made up the material.

In this sample, this clone turned up once. The protocol was immunoSEQ multiplex PCR, while the TCRdb copy is restricted to in-frame clones and leaves out a portion. The sample includes 150,000 to 200,000 clones, roughly 80% of them seen just once. CDR1 and CDR2 (germline): MNHEY, SMNVEV (reference sequence). The length of the CDR3 is 13 residues. V dropped 0 bases and J dropped 7 bases, with 7 bases sitting between them. The sequence came from a woman in her seventies with acute or convalescent COVID-19. This chain uses TRBV27 with TRBJ2-4; D remains ambiguous. Sample: peripheral blood. CDR3 DNA sequence: TGTGCCAGCAGTTTATCTCTCGGGAACATTCAGTACTTC. Its translation: CASSLSLGNIQYF.